Listed here are 5 T cell receptor beta chains from one sample, sequenced in a study of T cell repertoires in cytomegalovirus infection (dated by TCRdb to the late 2010s). TCRdb shows the sequencer as Illumina HiSeq 1500. TCRdb took the public reads, trimmed them with fastp at Q25, ran MiXCR for clone calling and kept in-frame beta chains. A single entry per CDR3 protein holds the most common genes and DNA from its merged rows. Across this sample there are under 800,000 distinct CDR3 sequences, with roughly 24% seen only once. The biggest ten clones account for roughly 8% of the sample. The sample consisted of CD8+ T cells from PBMCs. All receptors come from a human donor in good health (CMV status not recorded). Some clones in this sample may be carry-over from other donors' samples.

This rearrangement joins TRBV2 to TRBJ2-1; perhaps TRBD2 as D (5 bases). Germline CDR1 reads SNHLY; CDR2 reads FYNNEI. Trimming removed 8 bases from V and 4 bases from J, with 21 bases in between. The length of the CDR3 is 16 residues. CDR3 sequence: CASLAASGKPYNEQFF. CDR3 sequence (DNA): TGTGCCAGCCTGGCAGCAAGCGGAAAACCTTACAATGAGCAGTTCTTC.

This clonotype was seen more than once but under ten times. This chain uses TRBV28 with TRBJ2-1, with TRBD2 matching over 12 bases. Germline V lookup: CDR1 MDHEN, CDR2 SYDVKM. The trim removed 5 bases at V and 5 bases at J, leaving 7 bases unmatched. This CDR3 has 16 residues. For the CDR3, the DNA is TGTGCCAGCAGTCCCCTATCTAGCGGGGGGGACAATGAGCAGTTCTTC. It specifies CASSPLSSGGDNEQFF.

There are a few counts of this clonotype. The rearrangement uses TRBV7-6 and TRBJ2-4, with D perhaps given as TRBD1 or TRBD2 (6 bases each). The germline V gene encodes CDR1 SGHVS and CDR2 FNYEAQ. The CDR3 length is 13 residues. Trimming removed 0 bases from V and 8 bases from J, with 8 bases in between. CDR3 protein: CASSLARGDIQYF. The CDR3 DNA reads as TGTGCCAGCAGCTTAGCGAGGGGGGACATTCAGTACTTC.

The chain uses TRBV7-6 and TRBJ2-7; weak D call: TRBD1 (6 bases). Germline values: CDR1 SGHVS, CDR2 FNYEAQ. V was shortened by 5 bases and J by 3 bases, with 17 bases between the two germline ends. CDR3 size: 15 residues. The CDR3 bases are TGTGCCAGCAGCCTCGAGGGACACAGCTACTACGAGCAGTACTTC. It specifies CASSLEGHSYYEQYF.

The V gene is TRBV20-1, the J gene TRBJ1-4; TRBD1 matches 12 bases. V trimming: 2 bases; J trimming: 4 bases; junction bases outside the gene matches: 2. Germline V CDR1 and CDR2: DFQATT, SNEGSKA (reference sequence). The CDR3 has 15 amino acids. CDR3 bases: TGCAGTGCTAGACGGGACAGGGGGCTTAATGAAAAACTGTTTTTT. Translating gives CSARRDRGLNEKLFF.